A single sample is the source of the 25 T cell receptor beta chains below, sequenced in a study of blood T cell repertoires in COVID-19. The method was immunoSEQ multiplex PCR; TCRdb's version includes in-frame clones alone and lacks a portion of them. The data show around 280,000 clones, around 88% seen once. The source material was peripheral blood. These receptors originate from a woman in her twenties or thirties who had recovered from COVID-19.

The rearrangement links TRBV19 to TRBJ1-2; D uncertain. The germline gives CDR1 LNHDA, CDR2 SQIVND (reference sequence). Trimming took 10 bases from V and 1 from J, leaving 10 bases between them. The CDR3 has 12 residues. The CDR3 nucleotides are TGTGCCACAGCGCTGGGTAACTATGGCTACACCTTC. Translation gives CATALGNYGYTF.

The chain joins TRBV21-1 to TRBJ2-1; the table's D call, TRBD2, has no DNA check behind it. TRBV21-1 is tagged as a pseudogene. The CDR3 has 20 amino acids. CDR3 bases: TGTGCCAGCAGCAAAGAGCTTAGCGGGCCTCCCGAATCGCCCCTCAATGAGCAGTTCTTC. It yields the protein CASSKELSGPPESPLNEQFF.

This chain links TRBV7-9 with TRBJ1-1, with D maybe TRBD1 (6 bases). The germline gives CDR1 SEHNR, CDR2 FQNEAQ (reference sequence). The CDR3 runs 17 residues. With 4 bases removed from V and 3 bases from J, the gap between germline ends came to 21 bases. The CDR3: CASSSAGGAGVYTEAFF. The CDR3 coding sequence is TGTGCCAGCAGCTCGGCGGGCGGAGCAGGGGTCTACACTGAAGCTTTCTTT.

This chain connects TRBV5-4 to TRBJ2-2; no clear D. Trimming took off 6 bases at V and 7 bases at J, with 10 bases between the two ends. The germline V gene has CDR1 SGHNT and CDR2 YYREEE (reference sequence). The CDR3 is 12 amino acids. CDR3 residues: CASNSPSGELFF. The CDR3, as DNA: TGTGCCAGCAATAGCCCAAGCGGGGAGCTGTTTTTT. The complete variable domain, with remaining parts taken from reference TRBV5-4 and TRBJ2-2, reads ETGVTQSPTHLIKTRGQQVTLRCSSQSGHNTVSWYQQALGQGPQFIFQYYREEENGRGNFPPRFSGLQFPNYSSELNVNALELDDSALYLCASNSPSGELFFGEGSRLTVL.

This rearrangement joins TRBV27 to TRBJ2-4; a possible D gene is TRBD1 (7 bases). This CDR3 contains 17 residues. V was pared by 5 bases and J by 1 base, with 18 bases between. CDR1 is MNHEY and CDR2 is SMNVEV in the germline V gene (reference sequence). The CDR3: CASSPARDSGAKNIQYF. The CDR3 DNA reads as TGTGCCAGCAGTCCAGCCCGGGACAGCGGGGCCAAAAACATTCAGTACTTC.

The chain links TRBV12-3 or TRBV12-4 to TRBJ1-1; TRBD1 is a possible D gene (6 bases). This CDR3 is 13 amino acids long. With 5 bases removed from V and 8 bases from J, the gap between germline ends came to 15 bases. Here the CDR3 DNA reads TGTGCCAGCAGTGTAGACAGGTTGTTCGAAGCTTTCTTT. Translated, it gives CASSVDRLFEAFF.

This clone was seen a handful of times. This chain uses TRBV7-9 with TRBJ1-1, with TRBD1 as a possible D gene (6 bases). The CDR3 is 14 amino acids. Trimming left V 2 bases short and J 6 bases short, with 13 bases between. Germline V CDR1 and CDR2: SEHNR, FQNEAQ (reference sequence). CDR3 DNA: TGTGCCAGCAGCTTAAGCGGGGGCCGGGCTGAAGCTTTCTTT. Translating gives CASSLSGGRAEAFF.

CDR3 amino acids: CASSPGGYQETQYF. The CDR3 DNA reads as TGTGCCAGCAGCCCGGGAGGGTACCAAGAGACCCAGTACTTC. The chain combines TRBV11-3 with TRBJ2-5; 8 nucleotides match TRBD2. Trimming cost V 5 bases and J 0 bases; bases outside gene matches: 2. CDR1 is SGHNT, CDR2 YENEEA, per germline. This CDR3 contains 14 residues.

CDR3 protein: CASSFRSGQGAQETQYF. The CDR3 DNA reads as TGTGCCAGCAGCTTTCGTTCCGGTCAGGGGGCCCAAGAGACCCAGTACTTC. The chain couples TRBV11-3 to TRBJ2-5; 8 positions agree with TRBD1. There are 17 residues in the CDR3. J lost 1 base, V lost 3 bases, and 10 bases had no gene match. Germline-derived CDR1 and CDR2 are SGHNT and YENEEA.

This chain connects TRBV4-3 to TRBJ1-1; D possibly corresponds to TRBD1 (6 bases). V was clipped by 0 bases and J by 0 bases, with 8 bases between them. CDR3 length equals 15 residues. Germline V gene sequence: CDR1 LGHNA, CDR2 YSLEER. The chain's CDR3 is CASSQEGTMNTEAFF. The CDR3, as DNA: TGCGCCAGCAGCCAAGAAGGGACAATGAACACTGAAGCTTTCTTT.

The rearrangement joins TRBV5-1 to TRBJ2-7, with D possibly TRBD1 on 5 matching bases. From germline, CDR1 is SGHRS and CDR2 YFSETQ. V lost 1 base and J 3 bases, leaving 8 bases between the germline ends. The length of the CDR3 is 13 residues. The CDR3 bases are TGCGCCAGCAGCTTGTCAGGGAACTACGAGCAGTACTTC. Translating it yields CASSLSGNYEQYF.

The chain links TRBV4-2 to TRBJ2-5, with 15 bases lining up with TRBD2. The CDR3 extends over 20 amino acids. With V trimmed by 1 base and J by 5 bases, 14 bases remained unmatched. CDR1 and CDR2 (germline): LGHNA, YNFKEQ. CDR3 in amino acids: CASSQGAGTSGGPILETQYF. The CDR3, as DNA: TGTGCCAGCAGCCAAGGCGCCGGGACTAGCGGGGGGCCAATCTTGGAGACCCAGTACTTC.

The chain joins TRBV5-6 to TRBJ1-2; D is ambiguous. Germline values: CDR1 SGHDT, CDR2 YYEEEE. The ends were cut back, 4 bases at V and 1 base at J, with 17 bases in the middle. The length of the CDR3 is 16 residues. The CDR3 DNA reads TGTGCCAGCAGCCATAAGGAGAACCGCCTTAACTATGGCTACACCTTC. Its protein is CASSHKENRLNYGYTF.

The rearrangement uses TRBV6-5 and TRBJ2-2; 8 bases map to TRBD1. With V trimmed by 4 bases and J by 6 bases, 4 bases remained unmatched. This CDR3 has 14 amino acids. In germline, CDR1 is MNHEY, CDR2 SVGAGI. DNA for the CDR3: TGTGCCAGCAGTTCCAACAGGGGGTCCGGGGAGCTGTTTTTT. It translates to CASSSNRGSGELFF.

The J gene is TRBJ1-5, the V gene TRBV6-6; no reliable D call. The CDR3 extends over 15 amino acids. Between the trimmed V and J ends, which lost 2 bases and 1 base, there was a span of 9 bases. Germline CDR1 reads MNHNY; CDR2 reads SVGAGI (reference sequence). The CDR3 coding sequence is TGTGCCAGCAGTTACGGTCAGGTGAGCAATCAGCCCCAGCATTTT. Translated, it gives CASSYGQVSNQPQHF.

The genes are TRBV28 and TRBJ1-2; possible D gene TRBD1, 6 bases. This CDR3 has 14 amino acids. V lost 4 bases and J lost 9, with 18 bases in between. Per the germline V gene, CDR1 is MDHEN and CDR2 is SYDVKM. The CDR3 bases are TGTGCCAGCAGTTCCTCCCAGGGGTATCTGAGCTACACCTTC. This encodes CASSSSQGYLSYTF.

The chain recombines TRBV27 with TRBJ2-7, with a weak D call TRBD2 (5 bases). CDR1 is MNHEY, CDR2 SMNVEV, per germline (reference sequence). The V end lost 2 bases, the J end lost 0 bases, and 8 bases lay between the germline ends. The CDR3 is made up of 14 amino acids. The CDR3 is CASSLQAVSYEQYF. The CDR3 coding sequence is TGTGCCAGCAGTTTACAAGCGGTCTCCTACGAGCAGTACTTC.

The chain combines TRBV6-1 with TRBJ2-7, with D unresolved. Germline CDR1 MNHNS, CDR2 SASEGT. There are 13 residues in the CDR3. V was pared by 1 base and J by 2 bases, with 6 bases between. The CDR3 sequence is CASSEVPTYEQYF. CDR3 DNA sequence: TGTGCCAGCAGTGAAGTTCCAACCTACGAGCAGTACTTC.

The rearrangement joins TRBV2 to TRBJ2-5; TRBD1 aligns across 10 bases. Germline loops: CDR1 SNHLY, CDR2 FYNNEI. V shed 7 bases and J 4 bases; nucleotides not matched to a gene: 12. This CDR3 has 16 amino acids. Here the CDR3 DNA reads TGTGCCAGCATTTCCTCGCAGGGACAGGGGCTAGAGACCCAGTACTTC. Translating gives CASISSQGQGLETQYF.

This rearrangement joins TRBV2 to TRBJ2-1, with D unresolved. V was trimmed by 5 bases and J by 0 bases, leaving 11 bases between them. This CDR3 has 15 residues. The germline gives CDR1 SNHLY, CDR2 FYNNEI. CDR3 in DNA: TGTGCCAGCAGTCCCTCGATTAGCTCCTACAATGAGCAGTTCTTC. Translating gives CASSPSISSYNEQFF. The full variable domain, completed using reference TRBV2 and TRBJ2-1, is EPEVTQTPSHQVTQMGQEVILRCVPISNHLYFYWYRQILGQKVEFLVSFYNNEISEKSEIFDDQFSVERPDGSNFTLKIRSTKLEDSAMYFCASSPSISSYNEQFFGPGTRLTVL.

This rearrangement joins TRBV11-2 to TRBJ1-1; D is uncertain. Trimming took off 1 base at V and 0 bases at J, with 9 bases between the two ends. The germline V gene has CDR1 SGHAT and CDR2 FQNNGV. The CDR3 has 15 residues. This chain's CDR3 is CASSLVAPMNTEAFF. The CDR3 DNA reads as TGTGCCAGCAGCTTAGTCGCACCTATGAACACTGAAGCTTTCTTT.

V gene TRBV4-1 combines with J gene TRBJ2-3; D might be TRBD1 (5 bases). Germline V gene lookup returns CDR1 MGHRA and CDR2 YSYEKL. There are 13 residues in the CDR3. The germline V and J ends were trimmed by 8 bases and 0 bases, with 9 bases remaining between them. Here the CDR3 reads CASAQGSTDTQYF. CDR3 bases: TGCGCCAGCGCCCAGGGCAGCACAGATACGCAGTATTTT.

The chain uses TRBV4-1 and TRBJ2-3, with 14 bases aligning to TRBD2. The V gene end was trimmed by 5 bases and the J gene end by 8 bases; junction bases not matched to a gene: 9. Germline loops: CDR1 MGHRA, CDR2 YSYEKL. The CDR3 length is 16 residues. The CDR3, as DNA: TGCGCCAGCAGCGCCCGGACTAGCGGGGGGCAGGTTACGCAGTATTTT. It encodes CASSARTSGGQVTQYF.

The V and J genes are TRBV7-9 and TRBJ1-1, with unresolved D. The length of the CDR3 is 14 residues. Trimming removed 5 bases from V and 3 bases from J, with 13 bases in between. The germline V gene has CDR1 SEHNR and CDR2 FQNEAQ (reference sequence). The CDR3 DNA sequence: TGTGCCAGCAGCCCGTTCACGGTTTACACTGAAGCTTTCTTT. This gives the protein CASSPFTVYTEAFF. Supplemented by reference TRBV7-9 and TRBJ1-1, the full variable domain reads DTGVSQNPRHKITKRGQNVTFRCDPISEHNRLYWYRQTLGQGPEFLTYFQNEAQLEKSRLLSDRFSAERPKGSFSTLEIQRTEQGDSAMYLCASSPFTVYTEAFFGQGTRLTVV.

This clone was seen just once. The rearrangement joins TRBV27 to TRBJ1-6; D is unresolved. Per germline, CDR1 MNHEY and CDR2 SMNVEV (reference sequence). V dropped 8 bases and J dropped 5 bases, with 13 bases sitting between them. The CDR3 contains 14 residues. CDR3 sequence reads: CASRFGSDNSPLHF. CDR3 in DNA: TGTGCCAGCCGGTTTGGGAGCGATAATTCACCCCTCCACTTT.